This T cell receptor (beta chain) originates from a study of PD-1 blockade in classical Hodgkin lymphoma. Study-level information: Patients were given intravenous nivolumab, 3 mg/kg, every 2 weeks.

The V end was cut by 2 bases, the J end by 4 bases, with 12 bases between. CDR1 and CDR2 from the germline V gene are MNHEY and SMNVEV (reference sequence). CDR3 length: 15 residues. All patients relapsed after autologous stem cell transplantation, and brentuximab vedotin exposure varied. Study-level findings and limits: Diversity similar to that of newly diagnosed patients was seen at baseline in complete responders. A significant rise in TCR diversity was seen by C4D1 for CD4+ cells but not for CD8+ cells.

Generated by immunoSEQ multiplex PCR, the TCRdb table keeps only in-frame clones and is missing some. The top ten hold 20% of the sample, which has 100,000 to 120,000 clones, 80% to 90% seen once. This clone was found once. Its antigen is not known. The source is a human donor with classical Hodgkin lymphoma. The sequenced sample was peripheral blood mononuclear cells (PBMCs), obtained before the second cycle of nivolumab. The V call is TRBV27, the J call TRBJ2-1; D is undetermined. For the CDR3, the DNA is TGTGCCAGCAGTTTAGAGAGGCAGTTATACAATGAGCAGTTCTTC. It translates to CASSLERQLYNEQFF.